This TCR beta chain was documented in a study of T cell repertoires in cytomegalovirus infection (dated by TCRdb to the late 2010s). About the study as a whole: Recently identified HLA-C-restricted CMV epitopes, whose presentation resists viral immunomodulation, were targeted by peptide stimulations together with well-studied HLA-B-restricted epitopes. Because public TCR beta signatures pointed to carriage of CMV infection together with the matching HLA type, the HLA type of each donor mattered for the analysis.

This sample's treatment or condition label indicates: in vitro stimulation with specific CMV peptide epitopes to enrich CMV-specific T cells. Comment on this clonotype: Its antigen remains unidentified. No base quality information exists; no much larger clone differs at one position.

Sequencing was carried out with an Illumina HiSeq 1500. TCRdb ran its own pipeline on the public reads, namely fastp trimming at Q25 and MiXCR clone calling, and kept in-frame beta chains. Entries that share a CDR3 protein sequence are merged under the most common genes and DNA. The sample has hundreds of thousands of distinct CDR3 sequences on record, about 33% of them singletons. The ten biggest clones cover around an eighth of the sample. The germline V gene (reference sequence) specifies LNHDA as CDR1 and SQIVND as CDR2. V is cut by 0 bases and J by 9 bases, and the space between the germline ends is 6 bases. CDR3 length: 13 amino acids, cysteine to phenylalanine. Only the CDR3 DNA is retained, 39 bases long and in frame from the first base. The paper as a whole reports these results and caveats: Cumulative frequency of public TCR beta family members discriminated carriers of CMV infection plus the relevant HLA type in this cohort and an independent roughly 330-donor cohort. The ex vivo response was dominated by HLA-C-restricted CMV-specific TCR beta clonotypes, which also provided the single most frequent clonotype in two of eight donors.

Sequencing used cultured CD8+ T cells from PBMCs, obtained from culture after CMV antigen stimulation. The TCR was taken from a human donor in good health (CMV status not recorded). Some clones in this sample may be carry-over from other donors' samples. The V gene is TRBV19 and the J gene is TRBJ1-6; the D gene identity is not certain. The CDR3: CASSIDLISPLHF. The DNA reads TGTGCCAGTAGTATAGACCTAATTTCACCCCTCCACTTT.